A single sample is the source of the 16 T cell receptor beta chains below, sequenced in a study of early T cells in non-severe SARS-CoV-2 infection (dated by TCRdb to about 2021). Preparation of the library involved 5' RACE. Sequencer: NextSeq 500. TCRdb reanalyzed the raw reads on its own, using fastp at Q25 for trimming and MiXCR for clone calling, and kept in-frame beta chains. Identical CDR3 proteins give one entry, which carries the most common genes and DNA. The sample table shows approximately 80,000 distinct CDR3 sequences, and roughly 12% are seen once. Of the sample, 3.4% falls within the top ten clones. Sequencing was performed on whole blood. The receptors derive from an adult who was a healthcare worker with PCR-confirmed SARS-CoV-2 infection or an uninfected control (not recorded which).

This clonotype occurred a few times. The chain couples TRBV27 to TRBJ2-7; D possibly corresponds to TRBD2 (6 bases). Germline V gives CDR1 MNHEY, CDR2 SMNVEV (reference sequence). Trimming removed 3 bases at V and 0 bases at J, with 21 bases between. The CDR3 runs 18 residues. CDR3 in DNA: TGTGCCAGCAGTTTGGGGAGGCTTACCCCCACCTCCTCCTACGAGCAGTACTTC. This gives the protein CASSLGRLTPTSSYEQYF.

A remark on this clonotype: One base away lies a much larger clone, so this may be a sequencing read error. The genes are TRBV20-1 and TRBJ2-5; maybe TRBD2 (5 bases). Germline values: CDR1 DFQATT, CDR2 SNEGSKA (reference sequence). V was pared by 5 bases and J by 0 bases, with 10 bases between. This CDR3 is built from 13 residues. CDR3 loop: CSALGLYQETQYF. In DNA form, the CDR3 reads TGCAGTGCTCTCGGACTTTACCAAGAGACCCAGTACTTC.

The chain carries TRBV2 and TRBJ1-6, with D unclear. Germline CDR1 is SNHLY and CDR2 is FYNNEI. The V gene lost 3 bases and the J gene lost 9 bases, with 15 bases spanning the gap. This CDR3 has 15 residues. The CDR3 coding sequence is TGTGCCAGCAGTGATGGGCAGGCCAGAACTTCACCCCTCCACTTT. Its translation is CASSDGQARTSPLHF. The full variable domain, its missing parts supplied by reference TRBV2 and TRBJ1-6, is EPEVTQTPSHQVTQMGQEVILRCVPISNHLYFYWYRQILGQKVEFLVSFYNNEISEKSEIFDDQFSVERPDGSNFTLKIRSTKLEDSAMYFCASSDGQARTSPLHFGNGTRLTVT.

The chain carries TRBV11-2 and TRBJ1-1, with 8 bases lining up with TRBD1. V was clipped by 5 bases and J by 4 bases; unmatched bases: 9. CDR3 length equals 15 residues. Germline lookup yields CDR1 SGHAT and CDR2 FQNNGV. CDR3 nucleotide sequence: TGTGCCAGCAGCATTCAACAGGGGGTCGGCACTGAAGCTTTCTTT. This sequence encodes CASSIQQGVGTEAFF. The full variable domain, in which reference TRBV11-2 and TRBJ1-1 provide the parts outside the CDR3, is EAGVAQSPRYKIIEKRQSVAFWCNPISGHATLYWYQQILGQGPKLLIQFQNNGVVDDSQLPKDRFSAERLKGVDSTLKIQPAKLEDSAVYLCASSIQQGVGTEAFFGQGTRLTVV.

J is TRBJ2-2 and V is TRBV2, with 9 bases that match TRBD2. V shed 3 bases, J shed 3 bases, and the junction held 2 bases outside the gene matches. Germline loops: CDR1 SNHLY, CDR2 FYNNEI. The CDR3 is made up of 15 amino acids. The CDR3 DNA reads as TGTGCCAGCAGTGAGACTAGCGGCTACACCGGGGAGCTGTTTTTT. Amino acids: CASSETSGYTGELFF.

This clonotype has more than one count but fewer than ten. The gene calls are TRBV18 and TRBJ1-1, with 8 bases that match TRBD1. Unmatched junction bases numbered 8, after V lost 6 bases and J lost 5 bases. CDR1 and CDR2 from the germline V gene are KGHSH and LQKENI. The CDR3 loop spans 14 amino acids. CDR3 region: CASSQAGGGTEAFF. Here the CDR3 DNA reads TGTGCCAGCTCCCAAGCAGGGGGCGGGACTGAAGCTTTCTTT.

This clonotype was seen a few times. The chain joins TRBV7-2 to TRBJ2-3; D possibly corresponds to TRBD2 (6 bases). The CDR3 runs 14 residues. Trimming took off 8 bases at V and 3 bases at J, with 15 bases between the two ends. Germline lookup yields CDR1 SGHTA and CDR2 FQGNSA. In nucleotides, the CDR3 is TGTGCCAGCCTCATGGCAGGAGGGACAGATACGCAGTATTTT. As protein: CASLMAGGTDTQYF.

This clonotype was detected a few times. The genes are TRBV7-3 and TRBJ1-1; no clear D. Per the germline V gene, CDR1 is SGHTA and CDR2 is FQGTGA. The CDR3 is 13 amino acids. The V gene lost 4 bases and the J gene lost 2 bases, with 8 bases spanning the gap. This CDR3 is CASSSQINTEAFF. The CDR3, as DNA: TGTGCCAGCAGCTCCCAGATTAACACTGAAGCTTTCTTT.

A few counts support this clonotype. V and J are TRBV10-3 and TRBJ2-3, with TRBD2 matching over 12 bases. J was trimmed by 3 bases and V by 10 bases; bases with no gene match: 11. The CDR3 sequence is 16 residues long. Germline CDR1 is ENHRY and CDR2 is SYGVKD. CDR3 DNA: TGTGCCACCCCTAGCGGGAGGGCGGGAAGAACAGATACGCAGTATTTT. This encodes CATPSGRAGRTDTQYF.

The V and J genes are TRBV6-5 and TRBJ2-1, with 9 bases lining up with TRBD2. V lost 0 bases to trimming and J lost 15 bases; unmatched junction nucleotides: 9. The CDR3 extends over 14 amino acids. Germline CDR1 MNHEY, CDR2 SVGAGI. The CDR3 DNA is TGTGCCAGCAGTTACTCGACCGGACTAGCGTTGTCGTTCTTC. Translated, it gives CASSYSTGLALSFF.

This clonotype was seen a few times. The genes are TRBV7-9 and TRBJ2-3; TRBD1 aligns across 10 bases. In germline, CDR1 is SEHNR, CDR2 FQNEAQ (reference sequence). CDR3 size: 15 residues. V shed 5 bases, J shed 6 bases, and the junction held 8 bases outside the gene matches. The DNA for the CDR3 is TGTGCCAGCAGCATATGGACAGGGGGAGATGATACGCAGTATTTT. Translation: CASSIWTGGDDTQYF.

This clonotype was seen a handful of times. One end of the junction is discordant with germline, which a read error may explain. The rearrangement uses TRBV28 and TRBJ2-5; 9 nucleotides align to TRBD1. From germline, CDR1 is MDHEN and CDR2 SYDVKM. This CDR3 is built from 13 residues. CDR3 nucleotides: TGTGCCAGCAAACCCGGAGATGGGACAGGGCCCTCCTTC. Its translation: CASKPGDGTGPSF.

This clonotype came up a few times. V is TRBV7-8 and J is TRBJ2-1; 7 bases match TRBD2. This CDR3 comprises 16 residues. Germline loops: CDR1 SGHVS, CDR2 FQNEAQ. J gave up 5 bases and V 2 bases, and 9 bases lay outside the gene matches. The CDR3 coding sequence is TGTGCCAGCAGCTTACCTAAAGGGGAGGGGAACAATGAGCAGTTCTTC. This codes for CASSLPKGEGNNEQFF.

This clonotype has a count of ten or more. The rearrangement links TRBV15 to TRBJ2-5; 13 nucleotides agree with TRBD2. The V and J ends lost 3 bases and 4 bases, in that order; junction bases with no gene match: 5. Per the germline V gene, CDR1 is LNHNV and CDR2 is YYDKDF (reference sequence). The CDR3 covers 16 residues. The CDR3 DNA reads TGTGCCACCAGCAGCGGACTAGCGGGAGATACAGAGACCCAGTACTTC. This translates into CATSSGLAGDTETQYF.

The chain employs TRBV7-6 and TRBJ2-3, with D possibly TRBD2 on 5 matching bases. V gave up 6 bases and J gave up 1 base, with 14 bases separating them. Germline CDR1 is SGHVS and CDR2 is FNYEAQ. This CDR3 spans 15 amino acids. CDR3 region: CASRPRASRTDTQYF. The CDR3 coding sequence is TGTGCCAGCAGACCGCGGGCTAGCCGCACAGATACGCAGTATTTT. The full variable domain, rest sourced from reference TRBV7-6 and TRBJ2-3, is GAGVSQSPRYKVTKRGQDVALRCDPISGHVSLYWYRQALGQGPEFLTYFNYEAQQDKSGLPNDRFSAERPEGSISTLTIQRTEQRDSAMYRCASRPRASRTDTQYFGPGTRLTVL.

This clonotype was counted at least ten times. This rearrangement joins TRBV28 to TRBJ2-1, with 11 bases lining up with TRBD2. The germline V gene has CDR1 MDHEN and CDR2 SYDVKM. This CDR3 has 14 amino acids. The V segment lost 6 bases and the J segment 3 bases; nucleotides outside the gene matches: 1. The CDR3 DNA reads as TGTGCCAGCAGGGGGACTAGCGGCTACAATGAGCAGTTCTTC. Translated: CASRGTSGYNEQFF.